This TCR beta chain appears in the sequencing data of a study of T cell repertoires in cytomegalovirus infection. One entry per CDR3 protein, called by TCRdb with MiXCR from the reads. The sample lists 50,000 to 65,000 distinct CDR3 sequences, over 15% occurring once. This CDR3 is built from 12 residues. Germline V CDR1 and CDR2: SGHTA, FQGNSA. Trimming stripped 5 bases from V and 0 bases from J, with 4 bases between. This clonotype was seen only once. No antigen is known for it. The clonotype comes from a human donor in good health (CMV status not recorded). Some clones in this sample may be carry-over from other donors' samples. This chain uses TRBV7-2 with TRBJ2-5; D unclear. The sample in question was CD8+ T cells from cultured PBMCs, obtained from culture after CMV antigen stimulation. CDR3 coding DNA: TGTGCCAGCAGCCAGTACCAAGAGACCCAGTACTTC. It encodes CASSQYQETQYF.